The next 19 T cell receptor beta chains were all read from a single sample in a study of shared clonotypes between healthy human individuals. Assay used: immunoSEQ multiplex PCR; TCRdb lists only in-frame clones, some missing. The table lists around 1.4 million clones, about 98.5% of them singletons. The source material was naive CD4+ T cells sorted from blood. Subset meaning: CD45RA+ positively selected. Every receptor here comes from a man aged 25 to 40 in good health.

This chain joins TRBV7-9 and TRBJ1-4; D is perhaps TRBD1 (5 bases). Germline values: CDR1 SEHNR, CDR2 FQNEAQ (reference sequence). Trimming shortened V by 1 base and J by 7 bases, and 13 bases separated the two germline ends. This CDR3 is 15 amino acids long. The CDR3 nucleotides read TGTGCCAGCAGCTTAGAAGGGGCCGGCGGTGAAAAACTGTTTTTT. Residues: CASSLEGAGGEKLFF.

The DNA for the CDR3 is TGTGCCAGTAGTATTGCGGCGGGAGGGCCTGAGAATGAGCAGTTCTTC. It codes for CASSIAAGGPENEQFF. V is TRBV19 and J is TRBJ2-1, with 9 bases matching TRBD2. The length of the CDR3 is 16 residues. Germline CDR1 LNHDA, CDR2 SQIVND (reference sequence). The J segment lost 7 bases and the V segment lost 3 bases, leaving 10 bases of the junction unmatched.

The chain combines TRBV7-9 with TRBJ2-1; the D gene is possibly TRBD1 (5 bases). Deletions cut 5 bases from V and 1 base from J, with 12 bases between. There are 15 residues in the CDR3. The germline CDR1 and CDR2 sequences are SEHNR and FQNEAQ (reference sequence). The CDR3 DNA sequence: TGTGCCAGCAGCAACAGGTTCGGGTCCTACAATGAGCAGTTCTTC. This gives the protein CASSNRFGSYNEQFF.

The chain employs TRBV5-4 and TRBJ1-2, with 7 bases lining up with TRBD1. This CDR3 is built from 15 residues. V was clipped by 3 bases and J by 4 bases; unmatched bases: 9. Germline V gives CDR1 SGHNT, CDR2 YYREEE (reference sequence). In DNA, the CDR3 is TGTGCCAGCAGCTACTATTACAGGGGAGGCTATGGCTACACCTTC. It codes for CASSYYYRGGYGYTF.

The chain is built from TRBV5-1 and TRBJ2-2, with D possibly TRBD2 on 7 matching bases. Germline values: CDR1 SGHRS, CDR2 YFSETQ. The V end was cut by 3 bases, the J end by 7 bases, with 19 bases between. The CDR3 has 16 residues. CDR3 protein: CASSSVAGGRIGELFF. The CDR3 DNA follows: TGCGCCAGCAGCTCTGTGGCCGGGGGGCGCATCGGGGAGCTGTTTTTT.

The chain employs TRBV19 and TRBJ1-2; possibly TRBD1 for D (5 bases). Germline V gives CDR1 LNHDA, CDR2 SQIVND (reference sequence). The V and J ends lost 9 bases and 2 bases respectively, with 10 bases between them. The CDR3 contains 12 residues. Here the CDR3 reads CASRDGNYGYTF. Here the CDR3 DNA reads TGTGCCAGCCGGGACGGCAACTATGGCTACACCTTC.

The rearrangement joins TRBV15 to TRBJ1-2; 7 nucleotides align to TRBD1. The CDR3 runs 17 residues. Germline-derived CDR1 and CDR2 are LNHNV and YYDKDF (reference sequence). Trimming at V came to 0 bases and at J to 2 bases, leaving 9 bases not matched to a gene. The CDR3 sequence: CATSREGRGKPNYGYTF. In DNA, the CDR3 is TGTGCCACCAGCAGAGAGGGCAGGGGGAAACCCAACTATGGCTACACCTTC.

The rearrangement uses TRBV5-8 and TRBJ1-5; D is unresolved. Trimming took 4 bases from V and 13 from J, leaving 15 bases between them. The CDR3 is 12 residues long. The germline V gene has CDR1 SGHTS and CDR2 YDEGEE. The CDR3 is CASSRTTRSQHF. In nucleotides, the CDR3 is TGTGCCAGCAGCCGGACGACACGATCACAGCATTTT.

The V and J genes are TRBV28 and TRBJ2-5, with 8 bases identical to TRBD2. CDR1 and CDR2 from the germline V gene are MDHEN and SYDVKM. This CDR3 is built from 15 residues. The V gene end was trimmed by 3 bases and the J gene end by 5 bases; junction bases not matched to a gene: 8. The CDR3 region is CASSFGGAPRETQYF. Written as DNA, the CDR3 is TGTGCCAGCAGTTTCGGGGGGGCGCCTAGGGAGACCCAGTACTTC.

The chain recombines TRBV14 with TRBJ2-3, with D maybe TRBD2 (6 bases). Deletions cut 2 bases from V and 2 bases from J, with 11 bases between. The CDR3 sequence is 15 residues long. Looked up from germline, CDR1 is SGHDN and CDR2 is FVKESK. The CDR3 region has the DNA TGTGCCAGCAGCCAAACCGGCGGGATCACAGATACGCAGTATTTT. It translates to CASSQTGGITDTQYF. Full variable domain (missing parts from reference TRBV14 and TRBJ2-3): EAGVTQFPSHSVIEKGQTVTLRCDPISGHDNLYWYRRVMGKEIKFLLHFVKESKQDESGMPNNRFLAERTGGTYSTLKVQPAELEDSGVYFCASSQTGGITDTQYFGPGTRLTVL.

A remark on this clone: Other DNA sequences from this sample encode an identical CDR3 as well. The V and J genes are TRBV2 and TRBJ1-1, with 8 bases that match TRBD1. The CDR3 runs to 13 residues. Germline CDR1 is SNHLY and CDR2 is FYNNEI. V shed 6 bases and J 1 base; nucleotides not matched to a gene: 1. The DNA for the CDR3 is TGTGCCAGCAGGGGGACAGGGAACACTGAAGCTTTCTTT. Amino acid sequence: CASRGTGNTEAFF.

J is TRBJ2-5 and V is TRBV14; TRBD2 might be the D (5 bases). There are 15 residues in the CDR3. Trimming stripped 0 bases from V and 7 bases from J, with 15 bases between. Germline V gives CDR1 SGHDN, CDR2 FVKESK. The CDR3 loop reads CASSQDFSPGGTQYF. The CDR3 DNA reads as TGTGCCAGCAGCCAAGATTTTTCGCCAGGAGGGACCCAGTACTTC. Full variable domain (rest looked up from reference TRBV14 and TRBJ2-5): EAGVTQFPSHSVIEKGQTVTLRCDPISGHDNLYWYRRVMGKEIKFLLHFVKESKQDESGMPNNRFLAERTGGTYSTLKVQPAELEDSGVYFCASSQDFSPGGTQYFGPGTRLLVL.

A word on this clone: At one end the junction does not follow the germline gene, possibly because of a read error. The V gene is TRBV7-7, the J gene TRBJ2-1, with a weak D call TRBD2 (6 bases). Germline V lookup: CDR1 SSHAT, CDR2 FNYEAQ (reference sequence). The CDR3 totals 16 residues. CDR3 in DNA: TGTGCTAGCAGCCGAGGCGCGGGGAGCTCCTACAATGAGCAGTTCTTC. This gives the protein CASSRGAGSSYNEQFF.

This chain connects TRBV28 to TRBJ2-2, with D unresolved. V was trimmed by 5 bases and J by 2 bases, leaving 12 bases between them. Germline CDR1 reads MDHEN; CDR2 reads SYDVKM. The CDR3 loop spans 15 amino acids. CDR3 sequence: CASSGNRDNTGELFF. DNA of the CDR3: TGTGCCAGCAGTGGAAATAGGGATAACACCGGGGAGCTGTTTTTT.

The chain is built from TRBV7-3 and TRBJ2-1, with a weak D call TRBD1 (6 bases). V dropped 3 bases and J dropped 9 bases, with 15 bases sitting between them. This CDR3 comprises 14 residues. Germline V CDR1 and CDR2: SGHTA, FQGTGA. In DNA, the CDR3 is TGTGCCAGCAGCTTCCAAACGGTAGGGGGTGAGCAGTTCTTC. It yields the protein CASSFQTVGGEQFF.

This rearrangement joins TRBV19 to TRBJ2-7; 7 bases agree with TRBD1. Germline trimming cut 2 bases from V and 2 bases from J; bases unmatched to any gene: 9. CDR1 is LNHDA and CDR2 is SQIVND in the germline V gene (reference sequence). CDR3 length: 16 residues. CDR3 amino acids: CASSIRGDRVPYEQYF. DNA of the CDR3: TGTGCCAGTAGTATAAGGGGCGACAGGGTACCCTACGAGCAGTACTTC.

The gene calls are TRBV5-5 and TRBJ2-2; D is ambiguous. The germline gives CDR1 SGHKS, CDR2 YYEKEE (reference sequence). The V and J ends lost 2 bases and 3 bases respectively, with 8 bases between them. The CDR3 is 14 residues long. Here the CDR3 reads CASSFKGYTGELFF. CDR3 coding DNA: TGTGCCAGCAGCTTCAAAGGGTACACCGGGGAGCTGTTTTTT.

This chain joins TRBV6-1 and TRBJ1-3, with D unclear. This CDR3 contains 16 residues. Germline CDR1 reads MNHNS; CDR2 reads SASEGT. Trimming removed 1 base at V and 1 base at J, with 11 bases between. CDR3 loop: CASSEGGRRSGNTIYF. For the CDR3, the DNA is TGTGCCAGCAGTGAAGGTGGCAGGAGATCTGGAAACACCATATATTTT.

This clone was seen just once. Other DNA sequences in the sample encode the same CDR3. Written as DNA, the CDR3 is TGCAGCGTGGGGGGGCGACAAGGAGCCTACGAGCAGTACTTC. This codes for CSVGGRQGAYEQYF. This chain connects TRBV29-1 to TRBJ2-7, with a possible D match to TRBD2 (7 bases). The germline gives CDR1 SQVTM, CDR2 ANQGSEA. Trimming pared 6 bases from V and 2 bases from J, leaving 17 bases between. The length of the CDR3 is 14 residues.